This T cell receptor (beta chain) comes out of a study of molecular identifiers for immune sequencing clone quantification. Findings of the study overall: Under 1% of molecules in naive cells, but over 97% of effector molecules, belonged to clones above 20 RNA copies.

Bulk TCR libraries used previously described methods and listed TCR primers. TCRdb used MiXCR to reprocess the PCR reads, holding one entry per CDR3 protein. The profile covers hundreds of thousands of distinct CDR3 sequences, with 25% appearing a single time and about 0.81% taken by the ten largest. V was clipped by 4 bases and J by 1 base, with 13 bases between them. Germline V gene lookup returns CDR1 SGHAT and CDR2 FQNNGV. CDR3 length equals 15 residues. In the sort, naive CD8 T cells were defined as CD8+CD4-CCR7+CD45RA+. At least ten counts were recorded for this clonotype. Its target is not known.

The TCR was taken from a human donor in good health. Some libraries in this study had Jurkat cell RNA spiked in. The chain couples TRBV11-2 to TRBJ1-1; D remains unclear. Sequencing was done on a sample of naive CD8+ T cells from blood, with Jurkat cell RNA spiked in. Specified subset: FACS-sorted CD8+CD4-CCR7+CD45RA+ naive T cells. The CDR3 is CASSYGWQPNTEAFF. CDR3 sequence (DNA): TGTGCCAGCAGCTACGGATGGCAGCCGAACACTGAAGCTTTCTTT.